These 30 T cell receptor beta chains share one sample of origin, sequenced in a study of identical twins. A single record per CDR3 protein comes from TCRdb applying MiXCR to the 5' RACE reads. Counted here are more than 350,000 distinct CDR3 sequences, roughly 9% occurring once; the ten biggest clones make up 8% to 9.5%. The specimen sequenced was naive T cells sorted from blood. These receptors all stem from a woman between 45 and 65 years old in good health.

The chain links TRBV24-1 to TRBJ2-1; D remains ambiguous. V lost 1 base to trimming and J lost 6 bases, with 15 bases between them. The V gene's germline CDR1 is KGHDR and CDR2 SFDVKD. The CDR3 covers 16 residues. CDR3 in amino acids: CATSDFRGNVINEQFF. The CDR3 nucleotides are TGTGCCACCAGTGATTTTCGAGGTAATGTTATCAATGAGCAGTTCTTC.

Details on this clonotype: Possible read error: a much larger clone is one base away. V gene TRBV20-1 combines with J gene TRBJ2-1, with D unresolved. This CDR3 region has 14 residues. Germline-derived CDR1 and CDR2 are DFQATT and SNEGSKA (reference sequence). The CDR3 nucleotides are TGCAGTGCCCCAACTGGCCGCTCCTACAATGAGCGGTTCTTC. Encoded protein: CSAPTGRSYNERFF.

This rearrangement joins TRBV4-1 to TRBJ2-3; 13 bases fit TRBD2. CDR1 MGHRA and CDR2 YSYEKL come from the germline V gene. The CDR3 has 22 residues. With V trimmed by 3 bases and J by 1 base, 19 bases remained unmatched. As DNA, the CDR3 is TGCGCCAGCAGCCAGGAATCCCCGGGACTAGCGGGATCTGTCCGGGGCACAGATACGCAGTATTTT. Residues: CASSQESPGLAGSVRGTDTQYF.

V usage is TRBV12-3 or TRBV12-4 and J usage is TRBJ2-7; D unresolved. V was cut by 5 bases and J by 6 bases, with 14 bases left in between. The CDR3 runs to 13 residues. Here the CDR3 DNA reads TGTGCCAGCAGTGCCCCTCCATACGGCGAGCAGTACTTC. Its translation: CASSAPPYGEQYF.

The CDR3 reads CASSFRPGTGVNEQYV. The CDR3 nucleotides read TGTGCCAGCAGTTTTCGTCCCGGGACAGGGGTCAACGAGCAGTACGTC. V is TRBV6-5 and J is TRBJ2-7, with 10 positions matching TRBD1. The CDR3 contains 16 residues. Germline V gene lookup returns CDR1 MNHEY and CDR2 SVGAGI. J lost 5 bases, V lost 4 bases, and 11 bases had no gene match.

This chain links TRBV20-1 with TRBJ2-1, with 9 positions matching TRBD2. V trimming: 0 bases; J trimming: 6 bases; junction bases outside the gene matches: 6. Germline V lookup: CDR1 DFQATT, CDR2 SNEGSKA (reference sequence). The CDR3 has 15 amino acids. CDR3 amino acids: CSARDPGLAINEQFF. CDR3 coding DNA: TGCAGTGCTAGAGACCCGGGACTAGCTATCAATGAGCAGTTCTTC.

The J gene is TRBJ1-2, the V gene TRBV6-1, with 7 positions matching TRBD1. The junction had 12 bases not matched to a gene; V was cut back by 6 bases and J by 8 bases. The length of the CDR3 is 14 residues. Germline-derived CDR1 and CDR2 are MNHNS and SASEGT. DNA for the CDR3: TGTGCCAGCAGCATATCGACAGGGCGGAGAGGCTACACCTTC. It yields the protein CASSISTGRRGYTF.

As DNA, the CDR3 is TGCGCCAGCACCCCGCAGGTGGGTAACACTGAAGCTTTCTTT. Translation gives CASTPQVGNTEAFF. J is TRBJ1-1 and V is TRBV5-1, with D uncertain. V gave up 6 bases and J gave up 2 bases, with 14 bases separating them. The CDR3 loop spans 14 amino acids. CDR1 and CDR2 from the germline V gene are SGHRS and YFSETQ.

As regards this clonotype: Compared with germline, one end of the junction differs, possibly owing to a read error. The CDR3 DNA follows: TGTGCCAGCTGCCAAGGCCCCGCTAGCGGGAGTGGGGAGACCCAGTACTTC. Amino acid sequence: CASCQGPASGSGETQYF. The chain combines TRBV4-2 with TRBJ2-5, with 10 bases fitting TRBD2. This CDR3 has 17 amino acids. The V gene's germline CDR1 is LGHNA and CDR2 YNFKEQ.

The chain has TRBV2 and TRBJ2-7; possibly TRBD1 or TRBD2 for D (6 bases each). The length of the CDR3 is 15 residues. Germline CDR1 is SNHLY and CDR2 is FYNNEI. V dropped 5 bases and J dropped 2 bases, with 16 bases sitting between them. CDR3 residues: CASSPGAGQPYEQYF. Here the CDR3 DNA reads TGTGCCAGCAGTCCAGGGGCGGGGCAGCCCTACGAGCAGTACTTC.

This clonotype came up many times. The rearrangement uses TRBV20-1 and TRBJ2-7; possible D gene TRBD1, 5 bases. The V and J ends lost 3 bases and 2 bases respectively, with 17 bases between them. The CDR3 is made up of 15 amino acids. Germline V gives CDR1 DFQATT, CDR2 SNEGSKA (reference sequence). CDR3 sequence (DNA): TGCAGTGCTAGGGGCTTAGGACATTCCCCCTACGAGCAGTACGTC. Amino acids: CSARGLGHSPYEQYV.

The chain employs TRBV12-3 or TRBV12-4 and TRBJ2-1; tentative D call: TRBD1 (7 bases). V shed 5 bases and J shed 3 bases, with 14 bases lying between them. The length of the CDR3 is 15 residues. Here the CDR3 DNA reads TGTGCCAGCAGTAAGGGGGGACAGTACTACAATGAGCAGTTCTTC. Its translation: CASSKGGQYYNEQFF.

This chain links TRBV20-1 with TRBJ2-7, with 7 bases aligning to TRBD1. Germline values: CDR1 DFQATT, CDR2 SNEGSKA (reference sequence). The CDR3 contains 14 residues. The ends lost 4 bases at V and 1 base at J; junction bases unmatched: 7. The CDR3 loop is CSAISHRGSYEQYV. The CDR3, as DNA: TGCAGTGCTATCTCCCACAGGGGATCCTACGAGCAGTACGTC.

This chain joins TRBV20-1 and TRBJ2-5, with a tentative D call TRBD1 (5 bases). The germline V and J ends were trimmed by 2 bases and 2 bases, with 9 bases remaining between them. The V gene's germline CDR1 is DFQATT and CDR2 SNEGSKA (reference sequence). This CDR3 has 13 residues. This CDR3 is CSARKGEQETQYF. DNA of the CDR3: TGCAGTGCTAGAAAAGGGGAACAAGAGACCCAGTACTTC.

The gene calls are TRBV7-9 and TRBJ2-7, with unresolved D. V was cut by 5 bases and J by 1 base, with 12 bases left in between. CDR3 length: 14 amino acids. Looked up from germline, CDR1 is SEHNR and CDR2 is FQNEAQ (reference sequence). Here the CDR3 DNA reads TGTGCCAGCAGCCCAAGGTGGCAGTCCTACGAGCAGTACTTC. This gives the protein CASSPRWQSYEQYF.

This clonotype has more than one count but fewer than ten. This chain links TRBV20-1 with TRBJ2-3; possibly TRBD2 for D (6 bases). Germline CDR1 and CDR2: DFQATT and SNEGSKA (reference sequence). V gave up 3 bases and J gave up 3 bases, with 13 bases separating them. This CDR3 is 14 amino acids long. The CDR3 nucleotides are TGCAGTGCTAGGTCGGCTAGCGAGACAGATACGCAGTATTTT. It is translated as CSARSASETDTQYF.

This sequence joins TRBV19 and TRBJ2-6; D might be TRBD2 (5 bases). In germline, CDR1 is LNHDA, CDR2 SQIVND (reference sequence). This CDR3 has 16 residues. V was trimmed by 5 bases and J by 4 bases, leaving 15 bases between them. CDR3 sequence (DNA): TGTGCCAGTAGTCTTCAAGGAGGCGCAGGGGCCAACGTCCTGACTTTC. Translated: CASSLQGGAGANVLTF.

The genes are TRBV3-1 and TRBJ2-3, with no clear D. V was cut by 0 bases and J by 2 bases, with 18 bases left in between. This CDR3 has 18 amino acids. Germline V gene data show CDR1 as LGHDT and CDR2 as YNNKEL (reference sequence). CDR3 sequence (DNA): TGTGCCAGCAGCCAAGATGATAGTCTTGGGCTGACCACAGATACGCAGTATTTT. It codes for CASSQDDSLGLTTDTQYF.

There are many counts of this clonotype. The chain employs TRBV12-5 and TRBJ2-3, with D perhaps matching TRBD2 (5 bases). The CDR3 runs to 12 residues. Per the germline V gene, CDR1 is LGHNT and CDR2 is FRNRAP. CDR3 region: CASGPRTDTQYF. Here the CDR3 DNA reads TGTGCCAGCGGCCCTCGCACAGATACGCAGTATTTT.

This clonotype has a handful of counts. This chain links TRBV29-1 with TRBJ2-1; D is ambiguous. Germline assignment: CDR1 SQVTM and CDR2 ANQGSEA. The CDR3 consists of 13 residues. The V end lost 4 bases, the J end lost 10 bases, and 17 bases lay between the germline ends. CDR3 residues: CSVGHPRRREQFF. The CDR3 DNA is TGCAGCGTTGGCCACCCTCGGCGGCGGGAGCAGTTCTTC.

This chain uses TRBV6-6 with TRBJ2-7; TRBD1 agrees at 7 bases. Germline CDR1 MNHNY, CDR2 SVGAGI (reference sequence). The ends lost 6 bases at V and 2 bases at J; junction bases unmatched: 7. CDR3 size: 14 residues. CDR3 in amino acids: CASSQGQNTYEQYV. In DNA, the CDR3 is TGTGCCAGCAGCCAGGGACAGAACACCTACGAGCAGTACGTC.

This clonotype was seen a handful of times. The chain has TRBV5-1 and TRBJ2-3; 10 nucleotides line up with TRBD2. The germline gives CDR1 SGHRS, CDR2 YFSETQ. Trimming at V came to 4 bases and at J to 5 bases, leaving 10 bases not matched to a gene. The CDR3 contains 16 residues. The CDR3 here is CASSAGAGGLVDTQYF. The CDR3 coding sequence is TGCGCCAGCAGCGCGGGAGCGGGAGGGCTAGTAGATACGCAGTATTTT.

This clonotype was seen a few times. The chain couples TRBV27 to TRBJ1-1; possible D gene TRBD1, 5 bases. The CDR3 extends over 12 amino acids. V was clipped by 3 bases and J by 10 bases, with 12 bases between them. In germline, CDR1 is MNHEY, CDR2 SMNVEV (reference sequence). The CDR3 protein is CASSFAGGRAFF. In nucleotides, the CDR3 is TGTGCCAGCAGTTTTGCCGGGGGACGAGCTTTCTTT.

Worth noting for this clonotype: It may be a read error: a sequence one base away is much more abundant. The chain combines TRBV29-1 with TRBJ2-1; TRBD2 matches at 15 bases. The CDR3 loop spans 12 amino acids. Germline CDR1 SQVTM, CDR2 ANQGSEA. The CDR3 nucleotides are TGCAGCGCCGGACTAGCGGGAGGGTATCAGCTCTTC. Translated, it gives CSAGLAGGYQLF.

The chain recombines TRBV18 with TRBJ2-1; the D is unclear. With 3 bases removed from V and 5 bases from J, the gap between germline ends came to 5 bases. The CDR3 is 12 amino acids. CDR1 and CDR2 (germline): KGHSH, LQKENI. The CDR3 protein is CASSPPHNEQFF. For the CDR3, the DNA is TGTGCCAGCTCACCCCCCCACAATGAGCAGTTCTTC.

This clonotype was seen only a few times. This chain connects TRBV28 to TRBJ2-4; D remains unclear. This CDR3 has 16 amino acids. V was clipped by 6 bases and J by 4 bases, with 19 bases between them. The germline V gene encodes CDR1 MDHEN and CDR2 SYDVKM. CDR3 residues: CASRQGWAELKNIQYF. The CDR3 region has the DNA TGTGCCAGCAGGCAAGGTTGGGCAGAACTGAAAAACATTCAGTACTTC.

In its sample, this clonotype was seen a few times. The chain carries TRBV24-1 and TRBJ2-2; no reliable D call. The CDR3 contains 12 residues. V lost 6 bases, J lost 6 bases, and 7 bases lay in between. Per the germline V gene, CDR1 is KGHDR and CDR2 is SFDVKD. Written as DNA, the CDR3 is TGTGCCACCAGTCCCCGACCCGGGGAGCTGTTTTTT. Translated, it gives CATSPRPGELFF.

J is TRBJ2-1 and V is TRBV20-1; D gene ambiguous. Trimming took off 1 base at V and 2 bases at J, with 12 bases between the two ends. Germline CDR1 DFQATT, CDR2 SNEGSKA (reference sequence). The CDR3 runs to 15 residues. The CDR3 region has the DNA TGCAGTGCTAGAGCGGGTCTACAAGCCTACAATGAGCAGTTCTTC. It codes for CSARAGLQAYNEQFF.

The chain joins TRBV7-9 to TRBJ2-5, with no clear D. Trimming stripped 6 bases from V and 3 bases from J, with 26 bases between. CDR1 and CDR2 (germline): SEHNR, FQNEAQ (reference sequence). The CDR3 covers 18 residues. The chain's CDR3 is CASRKTKGAPDSKETQYF. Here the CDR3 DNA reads TGTGCCAGCAGGAAAACGAAAGGAGCCCCGGATTCGAAAGAGACCCAGTACTTC.

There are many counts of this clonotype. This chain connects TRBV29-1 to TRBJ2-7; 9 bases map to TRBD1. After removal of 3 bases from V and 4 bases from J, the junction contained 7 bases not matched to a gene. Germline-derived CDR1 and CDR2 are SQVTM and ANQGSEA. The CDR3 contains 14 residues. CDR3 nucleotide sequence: TGCAGCGTTGATGTGGGACAGGGAAAGTACGAGCAGTACTTC. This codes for CSVDVGQGKYEQYF.